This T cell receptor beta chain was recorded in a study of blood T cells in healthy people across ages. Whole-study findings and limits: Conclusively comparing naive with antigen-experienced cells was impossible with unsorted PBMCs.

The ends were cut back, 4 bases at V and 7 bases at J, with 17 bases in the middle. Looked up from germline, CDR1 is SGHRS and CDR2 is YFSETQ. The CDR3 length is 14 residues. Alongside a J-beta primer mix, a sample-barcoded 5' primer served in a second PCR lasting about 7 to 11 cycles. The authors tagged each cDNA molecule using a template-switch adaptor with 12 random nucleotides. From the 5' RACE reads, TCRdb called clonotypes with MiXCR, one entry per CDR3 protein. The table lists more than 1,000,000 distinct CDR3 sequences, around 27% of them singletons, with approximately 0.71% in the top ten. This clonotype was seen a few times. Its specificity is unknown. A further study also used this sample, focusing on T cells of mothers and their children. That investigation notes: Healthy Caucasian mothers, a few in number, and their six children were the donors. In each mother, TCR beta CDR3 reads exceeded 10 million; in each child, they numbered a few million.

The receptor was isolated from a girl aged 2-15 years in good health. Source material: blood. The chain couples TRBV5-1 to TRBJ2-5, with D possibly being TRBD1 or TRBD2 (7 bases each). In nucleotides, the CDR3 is TGCGCCAGCAGCACCTCAACAGGGGAGGGGACCCAGTACTTC. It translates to CASSTSTGEGTQYF.